This TCR beta chain was observed in a study of T cells in Graves' hyperthyroidism and ophthalmopathy. Diagnostic assessment was based on clinical symptoms, serum thyroxine and TRAb, thyroid ultrasound and orbital computed tomography. Study-level findings and limits: Patients with ophthalmopathy were separated from those with stable hyperthyroidism by a 13 V-J model.

This clonotype has more than one count but fewer than ten. Its antigen is as yet unknown. It was RNA transcripts that yielded the amplified TCR beta CDR3 regions. HTBI primers drove first-round RT-PCR of the TCR CDR3. TCRdb independently ran MiXCR on the multiplex PCR reads; one entry per CDR3 protein. Of 200,000 to 250,000 distinct CDR3 sequences in the sample, around 15% are singletons; the top ten hold less than 35%. Trimming cost V 5 bases and J 4 bases, with 17 bases left between them. Germline CDR1 reads SGHVS; CDR2 reads FNYEAQ. The CDR3 is 16 residues long. The clonotype was recovered from a woman younger than 30 with Graves' ophthalmopathy. The sample was blood. The chain employs TRBV7-6 and TRBJ2-2; D tentatively reads TRBD1 or TRBD2 (5 bases each). The CDR3 nucleotides are TGTGCCAGCAGCGAGCCGGGACGGGCTTTCACCGGGGAGCTGTTTTTT. This sequence encodes CASSEPGRAFTGELFF. Complete variable domain (other parts from reference TRBV7-6 and TRBJ2-2): GAGVSQSPRYKVTKRGQDVALRCDPISGHVSLYWYRQALGQGPEFLTYFNYEAQQDKSGLPNDRFSAERPEGSISTLTIQRTEQRDSAMYRCASSEPGRAFTGELFFGEGSRLTVL.